The 10 T cell receptor beta chains in this list originate from one sample, sequenced in a study of T-cell reconstitution after alpha-beta-depleted transplantation in children (dated by TCRdb to about 2016). Per the publication, the treatment or condition label means: allogeneic hematopoietic cell transplantation with graft depleted of TCRalphabeta T cells and CD19 B cells. Library prep was done by PCR. TCRdb lists the instrument as Illumina HiSeq 2500. TCR libraries were prepared with molecular barcoding, using unique molecular identifiers to normalize TCRbeta repertoire quantification. TCRdb itself trimmed the public reads at Q25 with fastp, ran MiXCR and retained productive beta chains. Records with the same CDR3 protein are collapsed into one entry carrying the most frequent genes and DNA. The sample table holds some 830,000 distinct CDR3 sequences, of which less than 20% were seen once. Around 4.5% of the sample lies in the top ten.

The source was PBMCs, mostly from graft donor cells, collected 360 days after TCRalphabeta/CD19-depleted stem cell transplant. The receptor set was obtained from a male patient younger than 18 who had a stem cell transplant for acute lymphoblastic leukemia, so the T cells may come from the graft donor.

J is TRBJ2-7 and V is TRBV6-5, with D unresolved. The CDR3 totals 15 residues. CDR1 is MNHEY, CDR2 SVGAGI, per germline. The V gene lost 0 bases and the J gene lost 3 bases, with 12 bases spanning the gap. This chain's CDR3 is CASSYSIGSRYEQYF. The CDR3 DNA follows: TGTGCCAGCAGTTACTCGATCGGTTCCCGCTACGAGCAGTACTTC.

This chain joins TRBV11-2 and TRBJ2-1; a weak D match, TRBD2 (6 bases). The CDR3 has 16 amino acids. V was shortened by 1 base and J by 2 bases, with 12 bases between the two germline ends. Germline V gives CDR1 SGHAT, CDR2 FQNNGV. Written as DNA, the CDR3 is TGTGCCAGCAGCTTAGGCGGCGGGAAAACCTACAATGAGCAGTTCTTC. Its protein product is CASSLGGGKTYNEQFF.

V is TRBV7-3 and J is TRBJ2-3; 11 positions agree with TRBD2. CDR3 length: 16 amino acids. V shed 4 bases, J shed 3 bases, and the junction held 6 bases outside the gene matches. CDR1 is SGHTA, CDR2 FQGTGA, per germline. CDR3 sequence: CASSSPGTSGTDTQYF. The DNA for the CDR3 is TGTGCCAGCAGCTCACCCGGGACTAGCGGTACAGATACGCAGTATTTT.

This clonotype was seen many times. This sequence joins TRBV2 and TRBJ1-5; no definite D call. This CDR3 has 12 residues. From germline, CDR1 is SNHLY and CDR2 FYNNEI. V dropped 5 bases and J dropped 4 bases, with 6 bases sitting between them. The CDR3 bases are TGTGCCAGCAGTCGGTGGAATCAGCCCCAGCATTTT. Encoded protein: CASSRWNQPQHF.

This clonotype showed up just a few times. V usage is TRBV20-1 and J usage is TRBJ2-5, with a weak D call TRBD1 (6 bases). V shed 3 bases and J shed 0 bases, with 14 bases lying between them. Germline CDR1 and CDR2: DFQATT and SNEGSKA (reference sequence). This CDR3 comprises 15 residues. The CDR3 nucleotides read TGCAGTGCTAGCCCGGGACACCCGTACCAAGAGACCCAGTACTTC. It is translated as CSASPGHPYQETQYF.

The CDR3 here is CASSSLLAGVVTDTQYF. The CDR3 DNA is TGTGCCAGCAGTTCCCTCCTAGCGGGAGTGGTAACAGATACGCAGTATTTT. V usage is TRBV6-5 and J usage is TRBJ2-3, with 10 bases identical to TRBD2. This CDR3 spans 17 amino acids. V dropped 4 bases and J dropped 3; count of bases not matched to a gene: 10. The germline V gene has CDR1 MNHEY and CDR2 SVGAGI.

This chain joins TRBV10-3 and TRBJ1-5; D remains unclear. The germline V and J ends were trimmed by 0 bases and 4 bases, with 10 bases remaining between them. This CDR3 spans 15 amino acids. Germline V CDR1 and CDR2: ENHRY, SYGVKD. The CDR3 loop reads CAISESDPLNQPQHF. The CDR3 DNA is TGTGCCATCAGTGAGTCAGACCCCCTTAATCAGCCCCAGCATTTT.

The J gene is TRBJ2-7, the V gene TRBV5-1; D might be TRBD2 (6 bases). CDR1 is SGHRS and CDR2 is YFSETQ in the germline V gene. The V end lost 0 bases, the J end lost 0 bases, and 16 bases lay between the germline ends. The CDR3 covers 17 residues. CDR3: CASSLALISGASYEQYF. The CDR3 DNA follows: TGCGCCAGCAGCTTGGCCCTGATATCGGGAGCCTCCTACGAGCAGTACTTC.

This clonotype was seen more than once but under ten times. V gene TRBV29-1 combines with J gene TRBJ2-7, with D possibly being TRBD1 (6 bases). CDR1 is SQVTM, CDR2 ANQGSEA, per germline. V gave up 4 bases and J gave up 7 bases, with 14 bases separating them. This CDR3 region has 12 residues. CDR3 loop: CSVGFGTTEQYF. CDR3 DNA: TGCAGCGTTGGGTTCGGGACAACAGAGCAGTACTTC.

The V gene is TRBV7-3, the J gene TRBJ2-7; 8 bases align to TRBD1. CDR3 length: 15 amino acids. V shed 5 bases, J shed 3 bases, and the junction held 9 bases outside the gene matches. The germline CDR1 and CDR2 sequences are SGHTA and FQGTGA. The CDR3 nucleotides are TGTGCCAGCAGCCCCAGGGACAGGAACTTCTACGAGCAGTACTTC. It encodes CASSPRDRNFYEQYF.